Sequencing of this TCR beta chain was carried out in a study of T-cell memory formation after mild COVID-19. Study results and caveats: Detection of some responders pre-infection suggested pre-existing cross-reactive memory T cells participated.

Germline CDR1 is SGHAT and CDR2 is FQDESV (reference sequence). There are 12 residues in the CDR3. V dropped 6 bases and J dropped 11 bases, with 14 bases sitting between them. TCRdb itself ran the 5' RACE reads through MiXCR, one entry per CDR3 protein. The repertoire holds about 400,000 distinct CDR3 sequences, with approximately 25% as singletons. The sample holds one count of this clonotype. What it binds is not known. This sequence joins TRBV11-1 and TRBJ2-1; D is possibly TRBD1 or TRBD2 (5 bases each). The receptor was derived from an adult woman who had mild COVID-19 (a few samples of this study predate the infection). Cell type and time point are not known. Sequenced: PBMCs or a T cell subset sorted from them (not recorded which). This chain's CDR3 is CASRGPAAKQFF. CDR3 nucleotides: TGTGCCAGCAGGGGACCGGCGGCGAAGCAGTTCTTC.